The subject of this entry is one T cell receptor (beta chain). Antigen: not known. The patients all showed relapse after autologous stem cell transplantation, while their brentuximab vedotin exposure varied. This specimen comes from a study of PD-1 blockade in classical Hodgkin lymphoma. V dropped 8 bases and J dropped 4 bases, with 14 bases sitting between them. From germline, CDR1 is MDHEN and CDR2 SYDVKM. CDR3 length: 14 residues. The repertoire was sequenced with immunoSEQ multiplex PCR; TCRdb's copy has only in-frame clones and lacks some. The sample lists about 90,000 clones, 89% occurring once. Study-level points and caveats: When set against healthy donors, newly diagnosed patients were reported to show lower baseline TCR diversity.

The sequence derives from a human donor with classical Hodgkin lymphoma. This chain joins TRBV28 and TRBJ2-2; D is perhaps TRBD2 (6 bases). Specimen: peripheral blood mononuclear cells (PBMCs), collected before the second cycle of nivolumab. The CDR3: CASSPAGITGELFF. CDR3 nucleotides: TGTGCCAGCTCGCCAGCGGGCATCACCGGGGAGCTGTTTTTT.